The 15 T cell receptor beta chains reported below all come from one sample, sequenced in a study of blood T cells in healthy people across ages. It was with a sample-barcoded 5' primer and a J-beta primer mix that a second PCR of roughly 7 to 11 cycles was run. TCRdb fed the 5' RACE reads into MiXCR, producing one record per CDR3 protein. The sample comprises roughly 800,000 distinct CDR3 sequences, roughly 35% of which are singletons, and 10% to 15% rests with the top ten. The sample taken for sequencing was blood. All receptors come from a man in his late teens or twenties in good health.

The chain couples TRBV6-1 to TRBJ2-7; D is possibly TRBD1 (7 bases). Germline V gene sequence: CDR1 MNHNS, CDR2 SASEGT. Trimming took off 7 bases at V and 7 bases at J, with 17 bases between the two ends. This CDR3 spans 13 amino acids. The CDR3, as DNA: TGTGCCAGCACCGGGGGACAGAGCAATGAGCAGTACTTC. It specifies CASTGGQSNEQYF.

This clonotype has only a few counts. The genes are TRBV29-1 and TRBJ2-7; 7 bases align to TRBD1. Germline CDR1 SQVTM, CDR2 ANQGSEA. The CDR3 has 14 amino acids. The J segment lost 0 bases and the V segment lost 5 bases, leaving 7 bases of the junction unmatched. The CDR3 sequence: CSVNRGIDSYEQYF. The CDR3 DNA reads as TGCAGCGTTAACAGGGGAATCGACTCCTACGAGCAGTACTTC.

The chain is built from TRBV5-6 and TRBJ2-7; a possible D gene is TRBD2 (5 bases). The CDR3 has 16 amino acids. The germline CDR1 and CDR2 sequences are SGHDT and YYEEEE. Deletions cut 7 bases from V and 7 bases from J, with 27 bases between. CDR3 nucleotide sequence: TGTGCCAGCCGTTCCTGCGCCCGGCGGGTGATCAATGAGCAGTACTTC. Its protein is CASRSCARRVINEQYF.

In its sample, this clonotype was seen many times. The V gene is TRBV12-3 or TRBV12-4, the J gene TRBJ1-2; 9 bases match TRBD1. V lost 5 bases and J lost 8; bases outside the gene matches: 6. CDR3 length equals 13 residues. The CDR3 loop reads CASSPGQGLGYTF. The CDR3 nucleotides read TGTGCCAGCAGTCCCGGACAGGGGTTGGGCTACACCTTC.

This clonotype occurred a few times. The rearrangement links TRBV10-3 to TRBJ1-1; 11 nucleotides match TRBD1. V trimming: 6 bases; J trimming: 1 base; junction bases outside the gene matches: 10. In germline, CDR1 is ENHRY, CDR2 SYGVKD. CDR3 length equals 17 residues. The CDR3 region has the DNA TGTGCCATCAGAACCGGGACAGGGGGAATGAGGAACACTGAAGCTTTCTTT. The encoded protein is CAIRTGTGGMRNTEAFF.

This clonotype was seen more than once but under ten times. The chain uses TRBV7-9 and TRBJ2-3; D is tentatively TRBD1 or TRBD2 (5 bases each). Germline assignment: CDR1 SEHNR and CDR2 FQNEAQ (reference sequence). Trimming took off 1 base at V and 4 bases at J, with 9 bases between the two ends. This CDR3 is 14 amino acids long. The CDR3 reads CASSLELGADTQYF. The CDR3 coding sequence is TGTGCCAGCAGCTTAGAACTGGGGGCAGATACGCAGTATTTT.

The chain combines TRBV5-1 with TRBJ2-5; 7 nucleotides agree with TRBD1. CDR1 SGHRS and CDR2 YFSETQ come from the germline V gene. The trim removed 6 bases at V and 4 bases at J, leaving 9 bases unmatched. This CDR3 region has 14 residues. The CDR3 DNA reads as TGCGCCAGCACAACAGGGGAAGGTGGAGAGACCCAGTACTTC. It encodes CASTTGEGGETQYF.

This clonotype was seen ten or more times. This chain connects TRBV12-3 or TRBV12-4 to TRBJ1-5; 7 bases map to TRBD1. Trimming at V came to 6 bases and at J to 7 bases, leaving 9 bases not matched to a gene. This CDR3 spans 14 amino acids. The CDR3 loop reads CASSRGQVGQPQHF. The CDR3 DNA is TGTGCCAGCAGCCGTGGACAGGTTGGGCAGCCCCAGCATTTT.

The CDR3 nucleotides are TGTGCTAGTGGTTTGGTACCGGAGGGTGCCAACGTCCTGACTTTC. This sequence encodes CASGLVPEGANVLTF. This chain joins TRBV12-5 and TRBJ2-6; D possibly corresponds to TRBD2 (6 bases). Germline loops: CDR1 LGHNT, CDR2 FRNRAP. Trimming shortened V by 0 bases and J by 7 bases, and 10 bases separated the two germline ends. The CDR3 is 15 amino acids. Supplemented by reference TRBV12-5 and TRBJ2-6, the full variable domain reads DARVTQTPRHKVTEMGQEVTMRCQPILGHNTVFWYRQTMMQGLELLAYFRNRAPLDDSGMPKDRFSAEMPDATLATLKIQPSEPRDSAVYFCASGLVPEGANVLTFGAGSRLTVL.

The sample holds a few counts of this clonotype. The J gene is TRBJ2-3, the V gene TRBV15; the match to TRBD1 covers 9 bases. Germline V gene data show CDR1 as LNHNV and CDR2 as YYDKDF (reference sequence). The CDR3 has 15 residues. Losses at the gene ends were 3 bases for V and 4 bases for J; bases not matched to a gene: 5. As DNA, the CDR3 is TGTGCCACCAGCAGCCCTTACAGGGGGCCAGATACGCAGTATTTT. It is translated as CATSSPYRGPDTQYF.

V usage is TRBV7-2 and J usage is TRBJ1-3, with D maybe TRBD1 (5 bases). Trimming pared 5 bases from V and 7 bases from J, leaving 12 bases between. The CDR3 contains 13 residues. Germline loops: CDR1 SGHTA, CDR2 FQGNSA. Here the CDR3 DNA reads TGTGCCAGCAGCCGGACACGGTTGAACACCATATATTTT. Encoded protein: CASSRTRLNTIYF.

Many counts were recorded for this clonotype. The rearrangement joins TRBV30 to TRBJ1-2; no clear D gene. The germline gives CDR1 GTSNPN, CDR2 SVGIG (reference sequence). V lost 0 bases to trimming and J lost 3 bases, with 5 bases between them. The CDR3 consists of 12 residues. The CDR3, as DNA: TGTGCCTGGAGTGTACTCGACTATGGCTACACCTTC. Translation: CAWSVLDYGYTF. The full variable domain, with the rest looked up from reference TRBV30 and TRBJ1-2, is SQTIHQWPATLVQPVGSPLSLECTVEGTSNPNLYWYRQAAGRGLQLLFYSVGIGQISSEVPQNLSASRPQDRQFILSSKKLLLSDSGFYLCAWSVLDYGYTFGSGTRLTVV.

This clonotype showed up many times. V usage is TRBV6-2 or TRBV6-3 and J usage is TRBJ2-6, with D unresolved. The CDR3 has 14 amino acids. V was clipped by 5 bases and J by 5 bases, with 10 bases between them. The germline gives CDR1 MNHEY, CDR2 SVGEGT. CDR3 residues: CASSIPLRANVLTF. The CDR3, as DNA: TGTGCCAGCAGTATACCCCTCAGGGCCAACGTCCTGACTTTC.

The rearrangement joins TRBV7-3 to TRBJ2-1; 12 bases fit TRBD1. The CDR3 totals 15 residues. Trimming cost V 2 bases and J 7 bases; bases outside gene matches: 3. Germline values: CDR1 SGHTA, CDR2 FQGTGA. The CDR3 nucleotides read TGTGCCAGCAGCTTATTGGGACAGGGGGCTAATGAGCAGTTCTTC. Its translation: CASSLLGQGANEQFF. Full variable domain (outside the CDR3, taken from reference TRBV7-3 and TRBJ2-1): GAGVSQTPSNKVTEKGKYVELRCDPISGHTALYWYRQSLGQGPEFLIYFQGTGAADDSGLPNDRFFAVRPEGSVSTLKIQRTERGDSAVYLCASSLLGQGANEQFFGPGTRLTVL.

In this sample, this clonotype turned up a few times. The chain carries TRBV7-3 and TRBJ2-7; 8 nucleotides line up with TRBD2. The length of the CDR3 is 14 residues. J lost 3 bases, V lost 7 bases, and 8 bases had no gene match. Germline V lookup: CDR1 SGHTA, CDR2 FQGTGA. CDR3 in DNA: TGTGCCAGCAACGGACTAGCCTTTTACTACGAGCAGTACTTC. Its translation: CASNGLAFYYEQYF.